One and the same sample provided the 29 T cell receptor beta chains below, sequenced in a study of tumor-infiltrating lymphocytes in primary liver carcinoma. The source material, about 17-31 mg of unsorted bulk tissue, was used to co-extract RNA and DNA. cDNA specific to TCR beta was made from 500 ng of total RNA, with a constant-region primer employed for priming. Slightly modified ARM-PCR with three nested multiplex PCR rounds yielded TCR beta libraries. For 10 cycles apiece, the opening two PCR rounds ran with TRBV1-TRBV30 forward primers and a C-beta reverse primer. TCRdb re-called the multiplex PCR reads through MiXCR, storing one row per CDR3 protein. The sample contains fewer than 80,000 distinct CDR3 sequences, about three quarters of which appear only once. The sequencing input was tumor-adjacent normal liver tissue. These receptors all come from a man aged 35 to 55 with primary liver carcinoma and hepatitis B virus infection.

Concerning this clonotype itself: It is likely a read error, because the conserved phenylalanine at the end of the CDR3 is missing. No DNA is shown, since the ends of the CDR3 on it are uncertain; the CDR3 is the one TCRdb lists. The chain has TRBV11-2 and TRBJ1-1; TRBD1 was called by the table and not checked on the DNA. The CDR3 extends over 11 residues, inclusive of both ends. CDR1 is SGHAT, CDR2 FQNNGV, per germline. CDR3 loop: CASSWDRRAFC.

Comments on this clonotype: Its ends do not fully match the called genes, so a read error is possible. This rearrangement joins TRBV4-1 to TRBJ2-7, with a possible D match to TRBD2 (5 bases). This CDR3 has 14 residues. Germline V lookup: CDR1 MGHRA, CDR2 YSYEKL. CDR3 sequence (DNA): TGCGCCAGCAGCCAAGTGGGATCCGTTGGGGAGCAGTGCTTC. It translates to CASSQVGSVGEQCF.

This clonotype was picked up one time. This rearrangement joins TRBV6-1 to TRBJ2-1; TRBD2 aligns across 7 bases. The CDR3 has 14 residues. Germline V CDR1 and CDR2: MNHNS, SASEGT. J was trimmed by 10 bases and V by 7 bases; bases with no gene match: 13. CDR3 amino acids: CASTTLGRQGEQFF. DNA for the CDR3: TGTGCCAGCACCACGCTCGGGAGGCAAGGGGAGCAGTTCTTC.

A note on this clonotype: The missing conserved phenylalanine or tryptophan at the end of this CDR3 makes a read error likely. The DNA is omitted, as the CDR3 cannot be located on it reliably, and the CDR3 follows TCRdb's listing. The genes are TRBV12-3 or TRBV12-4 and TRBJ1-2. The CDR3 contains 14 residues when both ends are counted. The CDR3: CASSLVEGWYGYTL.

Only one count was recorded for this clonotype. One end of the junction does not line up with germline, which may come from a read error. The rearrangement links TRBV6-1 to TRBJ2-7, with D uncertain. The CDR3 sequence is 12 residues long. Per the germline V gene, CDR1 is MNHNS and CDR2 is SASEGT. The CDR3 region is CASNELSSEQYF. The CDR3 nucleotides are TGTGCCAGCAATGAACTTTCGTCCGAGCAGTACTTC.

Notes on this clonotype: A much larger clone differs from this one at a single base, so this may be a read error. The rearrangement uses TRBV28 and TRBJ2-1; D gene ambiguous. Trimming removed 8 bases at V and 0 bases at J, with 14 bases between. The CDR3 contains 15 residues. From germline, CDR1 is MDHEN and CDR2 SYDVKM. The CDR3 DNA sequence: TGTGCCAGCGGCCCCCCTCCCAGCTCCTACAATGAGCAGTTCTTC. Residues: CASGPPPSSYNEQFF.

V usage is TRBV29-1 and J usage is TRBJ2-7; the D is unclear. From germline, CDR1 is SQVTM and CDR2 ANQGSEA. This CDR3 contains 12 residues. This CDR3 is CGAGWGNHEQYF. CDR3 in DNA: TGCGGCGCTGGTTGGGGTAATCACGAGCAGTACTTC.

A remark on this clonotype: A much larger clone differs from this one at a single base, so this may be a read error. The V call is TRBV6-6, the J call TRBJ2-2; D is possibly TRBD1 (8 bases). The CDR3 contains 15 residues. Germline V gives CDR1 MNHNY, CDR2 SVGAGI (reference sequence). The CDR3 DNA reads TGTGCCAGCACTACAGGGGGGGCGAACACCGGGGAGCCGTTTTTT. Translated: CASTTGGANTGEPFF.

In the case of this clonotype: Its ends do not fully match the called genes, so a read error is possible. The chain joins TRBV6-5 to TRBJ2-5; D assignment may be TRBD1 or TRBD2 (5 bases each). Germline loops: CDR1 MNHEY, CDR2 SVGAGI. The CDR3 covers 15 residues. The CDR3 loop is CASSYLRDGQVTQYF. Here the CDR3 DNA reads TGTGCCAGCAGTTACTTGAGGGACGGGCAAGTGACCCAGTACTTC.

The chain is built from TRBV5-6 and TRBJ1-1; tentative D call: TRBD1 (5 bases). Germline V gene lookup returns CDR1 SGHDT and CDR2 YYEEEE. This CDR3 has 11 residues. V lost 4 bases, J lost 10 bases, and 11 bases lay in between. This CDR3 is CASSLSGTAFF. The DNA of the CDR3 is TGTGCCAGCAGCCTCTCAGGGACAGCTTTCTTT.

To note about this clonotype: A much larger clone differs by one base, so this may be a read error. The rearrangement uses TRBV28 and TRBJ1-1; 7 bases agree with TRBD1. Germline CDR1 and CDR2: MDHEN and SYDVKM. Trimming at V came to 5 bases and at J to 6 bases, leaving 9 bases not matched to a gene. CDR3 length equals 14 residues. CDR3 protein: CASSIPRGLSEAFF. In DNA form, the CDR3 reads TGTGCCAGCAGTATCCCAAGGGGGCTATCTGAAGCTTTCTTT.

With respect to this clonotype: Compared with germline, one end of the junction differs, possibly owing to a read error. The chain is built from TRBV12-3 or TRBV12-4 and TRBJ2-1; 7 bases fit TRBD2. This CDR3 spans 14 amino acids. CDR3 sequence reads: CASSFRGGPNEQLF. The DNA for the CDR3 is TGTGCCAGCAGTTTTCGGGGAGGGCCTAATGAGCAGTTGTTC.

This clonotype came up a few times. The chain employs TRBV7-3 and TRBJ2-7; D remains ambiguous. Trimming pared 4 bases from V and 6 bases from J, leaving 13 bases between. Germline assignment: CDR1 SGHTA and CDR2 FQGTGA. The length of the CDR3 is 13 residues. CDR3 nucleotides: TGTGCCAGCAGCTCCCGCCCCCAAGGCGAGCAGTACTTC. It yields the protein CASSSRPQGEQYF.

This clonotype was recorded many times. V is TRBV13 and J is TRBJ1-1; D not resolved. The CDR3 covers 14 residues. Trimming took off 6 bases at V and 1 base at J, with 12 bases between the two ends. Looked up from germline, CDR1 is PRHDT and CDR2 is FYEKMQ (reference sequence). The CDR3 sequence is CASSRRVGNTEAFF. The CDR3 nucleotides are TGTGCCAGCAGTCGACGGGTCGGGAACACTGAAGCTTTCTTT.

This clonotype appeared a single time. This chain links TRBV5-4 with TRBJ1-1; a weak D match, TRBD1 (5 bases). The length of the CDR3 is 14 residues. Germline V lookup: CDR1 SGHNT, CDR2 YYREEE (reference sequence). The CDR3 reads CESSYTTVNTEAFF. CDR3 bases: TGTGAAAGCAGCTATACGACAGTAAACACTGAAGCTTTCTTT. The full variable domain, completed using reference TRBV5-4 and TRBJ1-1, is ETGVTQSPTHLIKTRGQQVTLRCSSQSGHNTVSWYQQALGQGPQFIFQYYREEENGRGNFPPRFSGLQFPNYSSELNVNALELDDSALYLCESSYTTVNTEAFFGQGTRLTVV.

Worth noting for this clonotype: This may be a read error: a much more frequent sequence differs by one nucleotide. The genes are TRBV7-2 and TRBJ2-7, with 7 positions matching TRBD1. The CDR3 loop spans 14 amino acids. Losses at the gene ends were 6 bases for V and 2 bases for J; bases not matched to a gene: 7. Germline values: CDR1 SGHTA, CDR2 FQGNSA. CDR3 protein: CASRSTDRPYEQYF. The CDR3 DNA sequence: TGTGCCAGCAGATCCACGGACAGGCCCTACGAGCAGTACTTC.

About this clonotype: With a much larger clone just one base away, this may be a read error. This chain links TRBV11-1 with TRBJ2-7; D remains unclear. The CDR3 runs 12 residues. V lost 7 bases to trimming and J lost 0 bases, with 7 bases between them. Germline V CDR1 and CDR2: SGHAT, FQDESV (reference sequence). The DNA of the CDR3 is TGTGCCAGCAACTGGAACTCCTACGAGCAGTACTTC. This encodes CASNWNSYEQYF.

There are a few counts of this clonotype. Possible read error: a much larger clone is one base away. The genes are TRBV7-8 and TRBJ2-3; no definite D call. The CDR3 consists of 14 residues. Germline values: CDR1 SGHVS, CDR2 FQNEAQ. Here the CDR3 reads CVSSLRRGTDTQYF. The CDR3 bases are TGTGTCAGCAGCCTTCGACGGGGCACAGATACGCAGTATTTT.

With regard to this clonotype: The junction differs from germline at one of its ends, possibly a read error. The chain uses TRBV4-3 and TRBJ2-7, with D unclear. CDR3 size: 15 residues. In germline, CDR1 is LGHNA, CDR2 YSLEER. CDR3 nucleotides: TGCGCTAGCAGCCAAGATCTGGAGACTCCCTGCGAGCAGCACTTC. It codes for CASSQDLETPCEQHF.

The sample holds a few counts of this clonotype. The chain is built from TRBV4-2 and TRBJ2-1; 7 nucleotides agree with TRBD2. V lost 3 bases to trimming and J lost 3 bases; unmatched junction nucleotides: 8. Germline loops: CDR1 LGHNA, CDR2 YNFKEQ. The CDR3 loop spans 16 amino acids. The CDR3: CASSHESSGNYNEQFF. DNA for the CDR3: TGTGCCAGCAGCCACGAGAGCAGCGGGAACTACAATGAGCAGTTCTTC.

As to this clonotype: The conserved phenylalanine or tryptophan normally closing the CDR3 is absent here, so this likely arose from a read error. CDR3 sequence (DNA): TGTGCCAGCAGTTACTCAGGGGGCGAAGAACAGCCCCAGCATTCT. The encoded protein is CASSYSGGEEQPQHS. This chain links TRBV6-6 with TRBJ1-5; 7 positions agree with TRBD1. Germline CDR1 reads MNHNY; CDR2 reads SVGAGI (reference sequence). This CDR3 is built from 15 residues. J gave up 7 bases and V 0 bases, and 6 bases lay outside the gene matches.

Turning to this clonotype: At one of its ends the junction is not consistent with the germline gene, which may arise from a read error. V and J are TRBV11-2 and TRBJ2-7; no definite D call. CDR3 length: 16 amino acids. The germline CDR1 and CDR2 sequences are SGHAT and FQNNGV. The CDR3 is CASNLEMAPKPCEEYF. CDR3 DNA sequence: TGTGCCAGCAACTTAGAGATGGCACCAAAACCCTGCGAGGAGTACTTC.

Details on this clonotype: Mismatch with germline at one junction end may stem from a read error. This chain connects TRBV29-1 to TRBJ2-5, with D possibly TRBD2 on 6 matching bases. This CDR3 has 14 residues. Germline V CDR1 and CDR2: SQVTM, ANQGSEA. The CDR3 loop is CSVEDRAGRETQYF. The CDR3 nucleotides are TGCAGCGTTGAAGATCGGGCCGGGAGAGAGACCCAGTATTTC. Using reference TRBV29-1 and TRBJ2-5 for the parts outside the CDR3, the full variable domain is SAVISQKPSRDICQRGTSLTIQCQVDSQVTMMFWYRQQPGQSLTLIATANQGSEATYESGFVIDKFPISRPNLTFSTLTVSNMSPEDSSIYLCSVEDRAGRETQYFGPGTRLLVL.

The rearrangement joins TRBV6-6 to TRBJ1-3; D ambiguous. Trimming removed 7 bases from V and 4 bases from J, with 2 bases in between. Germline assignment: CDR1 MNHNY and CDR2 SVGAGI (reference sequence). The CDR3 contains 10 residues. This CDR3 reads CASTGNTIYF. CDR3 sequence (DNA): TGTGCCAGCACCGGAAACACCATATATTTT.

The V call is TRBV29-1, the J call TRBJ2-1; TRBD1 matches at 8 bases. Losses at the gene ends were 3 bases for V and 1 base for J; bases not matched to a gene: 8. This CDR3 spans 16 amino acids. The germline V gene has CDR1 SQVTM and CDR2 ANQGSEA. The CDR3: CSVEGGQVWSYNEQFF. The CDR3 DNA reads TGCAGCGTTGAGGGGGGACAGGTTTGGTCCTACAATGAGCAGTTCTTC.

This clonotype was observed at least ten times. A much larger clone lies a single base off, so this may be a read error. The CDR3 loop reads CSVEGGAGITDTHYF. Written as DNA, the CDR3 is TGCAGCGTTGAGGGCGGGGCCGGCATCACAGATACGCACTATTTT. V usage is TRBV29-1 and J usage is TRBJ2-3; D possibly corresponds to TRBD2 (6 bases). This CDR3 has 15 amino acids. From germline, CDR1 is SQVTM and CDR2 ANQGSEA.

This clonotype was counted a single time. This rearrangement joins TRBV11-1 to TRBJ2-1; D is possibly TRBD2 (5 bases). Trimming removed 9 bases from V and 7 bases from J, with 16 bases in between. The germline V gene has CDR1 SGHAT and CDR2 FQDESV (reference sequence). This CDR3 comprises 13 residues. The CDR3 bases are TGTGCCAGTAGCGCGGAAGGGCCGAATGAGCAGTTCTTC. Protein: CASSAEGPNEQFF.

This clonotype was picked up many times. The final CDR3 position lacks the conserved phenylalanine or tryptophan, pointing to a likely read error. The rearrangement joins TRBV5-1 to TRBJ2-2; 7 bases are shared with TRBD1. The CDR3 is 15 residues long. J lost 0 bases, V lost 4 bases, and 3 bases had no gene match. Germline CDR1 reads SGHRS; CDR2 reads YFSETQ. The CDR3 reads CASSDRVPNTGELFL. DNA for the CDR3: TGCGCCAGCAGCGACAGGGTCCCGAACACCGGGGAGCTGTTTTTA.

This clonotype was seen a few times. A much larger clone lies a single base off, so this may be a read error. The rearrangement joins TRBV10-2 to TRBJ2-7; 10 nucleotides line up with TRBD1. Germline loops: CDR1 WSHSY, CDR2 SAAADI. V trimming: 6 bases; J trimming: 8 bases; junction bases outside the gene matches: 10. The CDR3 has 14 amino acids. The CDR3 region is CASSRDRGIDKQYF. In DNA, the CDR3 is TGCGCCAGCAGCCGGGACAGGGGTATCGACAAGCAGTACTTC.